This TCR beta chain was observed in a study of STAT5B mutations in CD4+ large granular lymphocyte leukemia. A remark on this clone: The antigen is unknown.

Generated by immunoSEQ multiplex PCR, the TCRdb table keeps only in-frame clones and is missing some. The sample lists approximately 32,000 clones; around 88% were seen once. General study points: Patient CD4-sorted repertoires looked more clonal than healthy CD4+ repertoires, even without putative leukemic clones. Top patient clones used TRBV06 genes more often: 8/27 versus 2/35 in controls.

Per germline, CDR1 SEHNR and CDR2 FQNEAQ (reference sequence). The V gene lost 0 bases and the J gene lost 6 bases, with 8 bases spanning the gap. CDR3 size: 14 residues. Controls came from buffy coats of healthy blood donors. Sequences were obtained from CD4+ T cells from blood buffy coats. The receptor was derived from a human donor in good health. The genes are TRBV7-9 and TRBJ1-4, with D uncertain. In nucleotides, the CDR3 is TGTGCCAGCAGCTTAGCCGGTCCTCATGAAAAACTGTTTTTT. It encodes CASSLAGPHEKLFF.